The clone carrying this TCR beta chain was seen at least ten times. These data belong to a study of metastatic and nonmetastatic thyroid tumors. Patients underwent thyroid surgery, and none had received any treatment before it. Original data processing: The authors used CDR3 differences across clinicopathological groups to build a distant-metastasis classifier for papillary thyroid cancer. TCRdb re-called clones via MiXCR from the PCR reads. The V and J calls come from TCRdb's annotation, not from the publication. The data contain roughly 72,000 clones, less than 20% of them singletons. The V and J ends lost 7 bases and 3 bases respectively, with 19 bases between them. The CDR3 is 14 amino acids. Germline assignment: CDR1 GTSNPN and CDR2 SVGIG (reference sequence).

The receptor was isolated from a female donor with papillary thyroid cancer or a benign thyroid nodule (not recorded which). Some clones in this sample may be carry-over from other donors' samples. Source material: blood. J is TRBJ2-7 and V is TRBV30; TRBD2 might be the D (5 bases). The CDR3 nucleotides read TGTGCCTCCTCCCCGGTTAATAGCGTCTACGAGCAGTACTTC. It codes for CASSPVNSVYEQYF.